This is a list of T cell receptor beta chains from one sample in a study of response to subunit inactivated influenza vaccine. TCRdb analysed the RT-PCR reads with MiXCR anew, one entry per CDR3 protein. The profile shows 860,000 or so distinct CDR3 sequences, around 20% of them singletons. The starting material was PBMCs from blood, obtained roughly 5 days after vaccination. The origin of the receptors is a man in his forties or fifties who received an inactivated influenza vaccine. The CDR3 runs from the conserved cysteine through the conserved F or W. The D gene is left open where the match is weak. Size values are once, few and many counts, or a class for expanded clones, and some rows have none.

d_call clone_size j_call v_call cdr3_aa cdr3_nt
NA NA TRBJ1-1 TRBV20-1 CSARTGGGHGEAFF TGCAGTGCACGCACGGGAGGAGGGCATGGAGAAGCTTTCTTT
TRBD2 NA TRBJ2-1 TRBV18 CASSPKAGGSSDEQFF TGTGCCAGCTCACCAAAAGCGGGAGGAAGTAGCGATGAGCAGTTCTTC
NA few TRBJ2-5 TRBV6-2/TRBV6-3 CASSYRVRGAQETQYF TGTGCCAGCAGTTACCGTGTTCGCGGGGCACAAGAGACCCAGTACTTC
TRBD1 NA TRBJ2-7 TRBV10-3 CAVAKGTGLYEQYF TGTGCCGTCGCTAAGGGGACAGGGTTGTACGAGCAGTACTTC
TRBD2 once TRBJ2-3 TRBV6-1 CASSEAGGGWDTQYF TGTGCCAGCAGTGAAGCAGGCGGGGGGTGGGATACGCAGTATTTT
TRBD1 few TRBJ2-7 TRBV6-2/TRBV6-3 CASSYDRVPYEQYF TGTGCCAGCAGTTACGACAGGGTCCCCTACGAGCAGTACTTC
NA many TRBJ2-1 TRBV12-3/TRBV12-4 CASSSAGSSYNEQFF TGTGCCAGCAGTTCCGCCGGGTCCTCCTACAATGAGCAGTTCTTC
TRBD2 many TRBJ2-5 TRBV5-6 CASSLWDYRGLETQYF TGTGCCAGCAGCTTGTGGGACTATCGGGGGTTAGAGACCCAGTACTTC
NA many TRBJ2-1 TRBV6-2/TRBV6-3 CASSYGNEQFF TGTGCCAGCAGTTATGGGAATGAGCAGTTCTTC
NA NA TRBJ1-5 TRBV6-1 CASSPGFTNQPQHF TGTGCCAGCAGCCCCGGTTTCACCAATCAGCCCCAGCATTTT
TRBD1 NA TRBJ1-5 TRBV20-1 CSAGLGTENQPQHF TGCAGTGCCGGCCTTGGGACAGAGAATCAGCCCCAGCATTTT
NA few TRBJ2-2 TRBV7-2 CASSAGQLVNTGELFF TGTGCCAGCAGCGCGGGACAGCTAGTAAACACCGGGGAGCTGTTTTTT
NA few TRBJ2-2 TRBV27 CASLGVRGRERTGELFF TGTGCCAGTTTGGGGGTGAGGGGGAGGGAGCGCACCGGGGAGCTGTTTTTT
NA few TRBJ1-6 TRBV27 CASSFLGDHNSPLHF TGTGCCAGCAGTTTCCTGGGGGATCACAATTCACCCCTCCACTTT
NA NA TRBJ1-5 TRBV7-9 CASSSGPEQHF TGTGCCAGCAGCTCCGGCCCAGAACAGCATTTT
TRBD2 few TRBJ2-2 TRBV6-2/TRBV6-3 CASSYPGLAGGRTGELFF TGTGCCAGCAGTTACCCGGGACTAGCGGGAGGACGCACCGGGGAGCTGTTTTTT